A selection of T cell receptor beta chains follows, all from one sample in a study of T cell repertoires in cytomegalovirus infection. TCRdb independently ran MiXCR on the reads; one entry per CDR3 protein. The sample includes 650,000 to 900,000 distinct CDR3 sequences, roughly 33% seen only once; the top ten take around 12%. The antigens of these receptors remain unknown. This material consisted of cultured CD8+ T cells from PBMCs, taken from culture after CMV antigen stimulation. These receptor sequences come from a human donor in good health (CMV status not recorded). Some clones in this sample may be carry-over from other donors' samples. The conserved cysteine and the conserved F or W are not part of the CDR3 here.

cdr3_aa: ASSSGSLSDGYT; v_call: TRBV12-3/TRBV12-4; j_call: TRBJ1-2
cdr3_aa: ASGYRPYEQY; v_call: TRBV12-5; j_call: TRBJ2-7
cdr3_aa: ASSQVAEVETQY; v_call: TRBV4-2; j_call: TRBJ2-5
cdr3_aa: ASSLTGTSGADTQY; v_call: TRBV5-1; j_call: TRBJ2-3
cdr3_aa: ASSLKRYSNQPQH; v_call: TRBV28; j_call: TRBJ1-5
cdr3_aa: ASSLGRGDLLRETQY; v_call: TRBV7-8; j_call: TRBJ2-5
cdr3_aa: ASSLRTSGPDTQY; v_call: TRBV7-6; j_call: TRBJ2-3
cdr3_aa: ASSVWTGSHQPQH; v_call: TRBV28; j_call: TRBJ1-5
cdr3_aa: ASSLVGGPLTDTQY; v_call: TRBV7-9; j_call: TRBJ2-3
cdr3_aa: ASSLARNREETQY; v_call: TRBV7-9; j_call: TRBJ2-5
cdr3_aa: ASSPFLDNEQF; v_call: TRBV7-6; j_call: TRBJ2-1
cdr3_aa: ASSPDQGHTQY; v_call: TRBV27; j_call: TRBJ2-3
cdr3_aa: ASTQGGDVH; v_call: TRBV12-3/TRBV12-4; j_call: TRBJ1-5
cdr3_aa: ASSPTHRGLNTEAF; v_call: TRBV7-9; j_call: TRBJ1-1
cdr3_aa: ASNAVIPNEQF; v_call: TRBV11-2; j_call: TRBJ2-1
cdr3_aa: ASSLTLADTGELF; v_call: TRBV7-6; j_call: TRBJ2-2
cdr3_aa: ATSRGAEELF; v_call: TRBV15; j_call: TRBJ2-2
cdr3_aa: ASSRLAGGPDNEQF; v_call: TRBV6-2/TRBV6-3; j_call: TRBJ2-1
cdr3_aa: ASSRYEQF; v_call: TRBV12-3/TRBV12-4; j_call: TRBJ2-1
cdr3_aa: ASSSRRTGNTEAF; v_call: TRBV11-3; j_call: TRBJ1-1
cdr3_aa: ASSSRTSGGNTGELF; v_call: TRBV7-6; j_call: TRBJ2-2
cdr3_aa: ASSLEGVETQY; v_call: TRBV7-2; j_call: TRBJ2-5
cdr3_aa: ASSFEGTKSYEQY; v_call: TRBV18; j_call: TRBJ2-7
cdr3_aa: SANLGGANYGYT; v_call: TRBV29-1; j_call: TRBJ1-2
cdr3_aa: ASSPQTGGGNEQF; v_call: TRBV7-9; j_call: TRBJ2-1
cdr3_aa: ASSSPRGASNTGELF; v_call: TRBV9; j_call: TRBJ2-2
cdr3_aa: ASSAVREQETQY; v_call: TRBV7-9; j_call: TRBJ2-5
cdr3_aa: ASSLSSGVAGQRETQY; v_call: TRBV12-3/TRBV12-4; j_call: TRBJ2-5
cdr3_aa: ASSQGLVPTYEQY; v_call: TRBV4-1; j_call: TRBJ2-7